These 20 T cell receptor beta chains originate from one sample sequenced in a study of blood T cell repertoires in COVID-19. Method: immunoSEQ multiplex PCR; TCRdb's copy keeps in-frame clones and lacks some. In the table there are 95,000 to 150,000 clones, about four fifths of which are singletons. The source material was peripheral blood. These receptors originate from a man aged 40-49 years with active or convalescent COVID-19.

The chain recombines TRBV15 with TRBJ1-2; D gene uncertain. Germline lookup yields CDR1 LNHNV and CDR2 YYDKDF (reference sequence). The CDR3 extends over 14 amino acids. The V end was cut by 1 base, the J end by 4 bases, with 10 bases between. Written as DNA, the CDR3 is TGTGCCACCAGCAGAGCCGGCACAGCCTATGGCTACACCTTC. As protein: CATSRAGTAYGYTF.

V and J are TRBV7-9 and TRBJ1-2; 9 bases are a match to TRBD1. V lost 3 bases to trimming and J lost 7 bases; unmatched junction nucleotides: 6. This CDR3 contains 14 residues. Germline CDR1 SEHNR, CDR2 FQNEAQ (reference sequence). The CDR3 DNA is TGTGCCAGCAGCTTGGGGGGGACAGGGTCTGGCTACACCTTC. It yields the protein CASSLGGTGSGYTF.

The CDR3 coding sequence is TGCGCCAGCCATGTGGGACAGGGCAACGTCCTGACTTTC. Encoded protein: CASHVGQGNVLTF. V is TRBV5-1 and J is TRBJ2-6; 9 bases are shared with TRBD1. With 7 bases clipped from V and 9 bases from J, the junction kept 5 bases outside the gene matches. The CDR3 sequence is 13 residues long. Germline assignment: CDR1 SGHRS and CDR2 YFSETQ.

V and J are TRBV11-2 and TRBJ2-1; D is uncertain. The CDR3 spans 13 residues. Trimming cost V 3 bases and J 5 bases, with 8 bases left between them. Germline CDR1 reads SGHAT; CDR2 reads FQNNGV. The CDR3 DNA follows: TGTGCCAGCAGCTTTCTAGAAAACAATGAGCAGTTCTTC. Protein: CASSFLENNEQFF. Together with reference TRBV11-2 and TRBJ2-1, the CDR3 gives the full variable domain: EAGVAQSPRYKIIEKRQSVAFWCNPISGHATLYWYQQILGQGPKLLIQFQNNGVVDDSQLPKDRFSAERLKGVDSTLKIQPAKLEDSAVYLCASSFLENNEQFFGPGTRLTVL.

The chain couples TRBV29-1 to TRBJ2-7; tentative D call: TRBD1 (5 bases). The CDR3 loop spans 16 amino acids. Trimming pared 0 bases from V and 2 bases from J, leaving 17 bases between. Germline values: CDR1 SQVTM, CDR2 ANQGSEA. The DNA of the CDR3 is TGCAGCGTTGAAGATCTTCAAGGACGGACACCCTACGAGCAGTACTTC. It is translated as CSVEDLQGRTPYEQYF.

This clone was counted a single time. This chain connects TRBV5-1 to TRBJ1-1, with 12 bases fitting TRBD1. Germline CDR1 SGHRS, CDR2 YFSETQ. V shed 4 bases, J shed 4 bases, and the junction held 8 bases outside the gene matches. The CDR3 is 16 amino acids. CDR3 coding DNA: TGCGCCAGCAGCACGGGACAGGGGGCGGTAGGCACTGAAGCTTTCTTT. It encodes CASSTGQGAVGTEAFF.

The chain links TRBV29-1 to TRBJ2-3; D is perhaps TRBD2 (5 bases). The CDR3 has 12 amino acids. The V gene's germline CDR1 is SQVTM and CDR2 ANQGSEA. V lost 3 bases to trimming and J lost 3 bases, with 7 bases between them. For the CDR3, the DNA is TGCAGCGTTGACCCGGGAACAGATACGCAGTATTTT. Its protein is CSVDPGTDTQYF.

V usage is TRBV5-1 and J usage is TRBJ2-2, with D uncertain. Trimming removed 4 bases from V and 1 base from J, with 5 bases in between. CDR1 and CDR2 (germline): SGHRS, YFSETQ. The CDR3 consists of 13 residues. The CDR3 DNA reads as TGCGCCAGCAGCCCCAAGAACACCGGGGAGCTGTTTTTT. This sequence encodes CASSPKNTGELFF.

As regards this clone: This sample includes further DNA sequences coding for the same CDR3. Here the CDR3 DNA reads TGCAGTGCTAGTAGTGGCCACGAGCAGTACTTC. It yields the protein CSASSGHEQYF. The V and J genes are TRBV20-1 and TRBJ2-7; D is unresolved. The CDR3 is 11 residues long. Germline loops: CDR1 DFQATT, CDR2 SNEGSKA (reference sequence). Trimming took 3 bases from V and 5 from J, leaving 8 bases between them.

V is TRBV11-3 and J is TRBJ2-3; TRBD2 matches 7 bases. Per germline, CDR1 SGHNT and CDR2 YENEEA. Trimming removed 0 bases from V and 3 bases from J; junction bases left unmatched: 9. The CDR3 totals 17 residues. CDR3 amino acids: CASSLDLTGAGTDTQYF. The CDR3 coding sequence is TGTGCCAGCAGCTTAGATCTCACGGGAGCGGGGACAGATACGCAGTATTTT.

The chain joins TRBV9 to TRBJ2-1, with TRBD1 as a possible D gene (6 bases). V was clipped by 3 bases and J by 4 bases, with 20 bases between them. The CDR3 spans 17 residues. Per germline, CDR1 SGDLS and CDR2 YYNGEE. CDR3 region: CASSALPGQRQYNEQFF. The CDR3 DNA reads TGTGCCAGCAGCGCTCTCCCAGGACAGCGACAATACAATGAGCAGTTCTTC.

The genes are TRBV5-4 and TRBJ1-1; D perhaps matches TRBD1 (6 bases). This CDR3 has 14 residues. Germline V gives CDR1 SGHNT, CDR2 YYREEE (reference sequence). The V end lost 4 bases, the J end lost 0 bases, and 10 bases lay between the germline ends. CDR3 coding DNA: TGTGCCAGCAGCACGCAGGGGATGAACACTGAAGCTTTCTTT. Protein product: CASSTQGMNTEAFF.

The CDR3 reads CASSPPFFSREDTGELFF. CDR3 bases: TGTGCCAGCAGTCCGCCTTTCTTCAGCAGGGAGGACACCGGGGAGCTGTTTTTT. V gene TRBV28 combines with J gene TRBJ2-2, with D perhaps TRBD2 (6 bases). The CDR3 sequence is 18 residues long. V was shortened by 5 bases and J by 3 bases, with 22 bases between the two germline ends. Germline CDR1 reads MDHEN; CDR2 reads SYDVKM.

The chain uses TRBV7-2 and TRBJ1-2; tentatively, D is TRBD1 (6 bases). V was pared by 5 bases and J by 5 bases, with 15 bases between. The CDR3 contains 14 residues. Germline CDR1 reads SGHTA; CDR2 reads FQGNSA. The CDR3 DNA reads as TGTGCCAGCAGCGGAACGGGACAAGTATATGGCTACACCTTC. This sequence encodes CASSGTGQVYGYTF.

The chain uses TRBV5-4 and TRBJ1-2; D is uncertain. Germline assignment: CDR1 SGHNT and CDR2 YYREEE (reference sequence). The V end was cut by 0 bases, the J end by 2 bases, with 14 bases between. The CDR3 extends over 16 amino acids. CDR3 nucleotide sequence: TGTGCCAGCAGCTTGGCCGGGAGTAGTAGAAACTATGGCTACACCTTC. Translated: CASSLAGSSRNYGYTF.

The chain uses TRBV2 and TRBJ2-5; D unclear. There are 12 residues in the CDR3. CDR1 SNHLY and CDR2 FYNNEI come from the germline V gene. Trimming left V 8 bases short and J 2 bases short, with 9 bases between. CDR3 sequence reads: CASFFLQETQYF. The CDR3 coding sequence is TGTGCCAGCTTTTTTCTTCAAGAGACCCAGTACTTC.

Written as DNA, the CDR3 is TGTGCCAGCAGCCAAGATGCCCCGGGGATGGCCCTCCACTTT. This codes for CASSQDAPGMALHF. V usage is TRBV3-1 (or the pseudogene TRBV3-2) and J usage is TRBJ1-6; D not certain. This CDR3 spans 14 amino acids. V was clipped by 0 bases and J by 14 bases, with 14 bases between them. Germline V CDR1 and CDR2: LGHDT, YNNKEL (reference sequence).

The rearrangement uses TRBV6-6 and TRBJ1-6; tentative D call: TRBD1 (5 bases). Trimming took off 0 bases at V and 16 bases at J, with 22 bases between the two ends. The CDR3 runs 16 residues. CDR1 is MNHNY and CDR2 is SVGAGI in the germline V gene (reference sequence). CDR3 coding DNA: TGTGCCAGCAGTTACTCATTATCCGGCCCGGCGGGGCTACTCCACTTT. Translated: CASSYSLSGPAGLLHF.

The CDR3 sequence is CASSSDRGRSEQYF. The CDR3 region has the DNA TGCGCCAGCAGCTCGGACAGGGGAAGGAGCGAGCAGTACTTC. The chain is built from TRBV5-1 and TRBJ2-7; 9 nucleotides line up with TRBD1. With V trimmed by 3 bases and J by 6 bases, 7 bases remained unmatched. Germline CDR1 and CDR2: SGHRS and YFSETQ. CDR3 length: 14 amino acids.

The genes are TRBV24-1 and TRBJ1-1; possible D gene TRBD1, 6 bases. CDR3 length equals 15 residues. Germline assignment: CDR1 KGHDR and CDR2 SFDVKD. The V end lost 5 bases, the J end lost 6 bases, and 18 bases lay between the germline ends. The CDR3 nucleotides read TGTGCCACCAGTGGTTTCGGGGGGGGCGCTTCTGAAGCTTTCTTT. It specifies CATSGFGGGASEAFF.